These 6 T cell receptor beta chains came from one sample sequenced in a study of somatic mutations in cytotoxic T cells in rheumatoid arthritis. TCRdb keeps only in-frame clones here, not all; method: immunoSEQ multiplex PCR. The table shows roughly 7,100 clones, with just under 80% occurring only once. The sequenced sample consisted of CD8+ T cells sorted from blood. These TCRs come from an adult with rheumatoid arthritis.

The chain recombines TRBV12-5 with TRBJ1-3; D may be TRBD1 (5 bases). Germline assignment: CDR1 LGHNT and CDR2 FRNRAP. The CDR3 is 14 amino acids. The ends were cut back, 3 bases at V and 0 bases at J, with 6 bases in the middle. The DNA for the CDR3 is TGTGCTAGTGGTTTAGGGGACTCTGGAAACACCATATATTTT. Protein sequence: CASGLGDSGNTIYF.

This clone was seen a single time. The rearrangement links TRBV4-3 to TRBJ1-1; the D gene is possibly TRBD1 (6 bases). CDR3 size: 15 residues. The germline V gene encodes CDR1 LGHNA and CDR2 YSLEER. The V end was cut by 4 bases, the J end by 0 bases, with 12 bases between. CDR3 sequence (DNA): TGCGCCAGCAGCCTCTCCAGGGGATTGAACACTGAAGCTTTCTTT. Protein product: CASSLSRGLNTEAFF.

This clone has a single count. The CDR3 does not close with the conserved phenylalanine or tryptophan, likely indicating a read error. No DNA is shown, since the ends of the CDR3 on it are uncertain; the CDR3 is the one TCRdb lists. The genes are TRBV18 and TRBJ2-7; the table's D call, TRBD2, has no DNA check behind it. The germline gives CDR1 KGHSH, CDR2 LQKENI. The CDR3 is 13 residues long, ends included. CDR3 residues: CASSRGAGAPPAL.

This clone showed up just a few times. Here the CDR3 reads CASSLRWPQHF. DNA of the CDR3: TGTGCCAGCAGTCTCCGCTGGCCCCAGCATTTT. This sequence joins TRBV28 and TRBJ1-5; no clear D gene. Deletions cut 5 bases from V and 9 bases from J, with 8 bases between. Germline V gives CDR1 MDHEN, CDR2 SYDVKM. The CDR3 covers 11 residues. The variable domain in full, with the rest retrieved from reference TRBV28 and TRBJ1-5, is DVKVTQSSRYLVKRTGEKVFLECVQDMDHENMFWYRQDPGLGLRLIYFSYDVKMKEKGDIPEGYSVSREKKERFSLILESASTNQTSMYLCASSLRWPQHFGDGTRLSIL.

V usage is TRBV27 and J usage is TRBJ2-6; the match to TRBD1 covers 7 bases. This CDR3 spans 17 amino acids. Looked up from germline, CDR1 is MNHEY and CDR2 is SMNVEV (reference sequence). The trim removed 11 bases at V and 0 bases at J, leaving 13 bases unmatched. The CDR3 sequence is CACSRDSEFSGANVLTF. The CDR3 DNA reads as TGTGCCTGCTCCCGGGACAGCGAATTCTCTGGGGCCAACGTCCTGACTTTC. Based on the CDR3 plus reference TRBV27 and TRBJ2-6, the full variable domain is EAQVTQNPRYLITVTGKKLTVTCSQNMNHEYMSWYRQDPGLGLRQIYYSMNVEVTDKGDVPEGYKVSRKEKRNFPLILESPSPNQTSLYFCACSRDSEFSGANVLTFGAGSRLTVL.

This clone was counted once. The rearrangement links TRBV19 to TRBJ2-2, with D possibly being TRBD1 (5 bases). The CDR3 runs 13 residues. V dropped 11 bases and J dropped 2 bases, with 12 bases sitting between them. Germline V CDR1 and CDR2: LNHDA, SQIVND (reference sequence). The CDR3, as DNA: TGTGCCGGCCTTCAGGGTAACACCGGGGAGCTGTTTTTT. Translating gives CAGLQGNTGELFF.